Shown below are 23 T cell receptor beta chains from a single sample sequenced in a study of cytomegalovirus exposure and HLA in healthy donors (dated by TCRdb to 2017 to 2019). The library was made by the immunoSEQ multiplex PCR assay. For the multiplex PCR, a mixture combining 60 forward primers for TCR Vbeta segments and 13 reverse primers for TCR Jbeta segments was used. TCRdb's version of the immuneACCESS table is confined to in-frame rearrangements and falls short of the full clone set. An unresolved V gene accounts for under half of the shortfall where checked; the remainder is of unknown origin. The sample data list roughly 250,000 clones, and around 80% of these were observed just once. The ten largest clones represent less than 0.4% of the sample. Specimen: PBMCs. These receptors originate from a girl aged 2 to 9 in good health and CMV-seronegative.

The chain has TRBV28 and TRBJ2-7, with D uncertain. Germline loops: CDR1 MDHEN, CDR2 SYDVKM. Trimming left V 5 bases short and J 2 bases short, with 10 bases between. The CDR3 is 13 amino acids. The chain's CDR3 is CASSGTTAYEQYF. The CDR3 bases are TGTGCCAGCAGTGGAACCACAGCCTACGAGCAGTACTTC.

In this sample, this clone turned up once. The V call is TRBV5-1, the J call TRBJ2-3, with D perhaps TRBD1 (6 bases). Germline assignment: CDR1 SGHRS and CDR2 YFSETQ. Trimming removed 3 bases at V and 1 base at J, with 12 bases between. The CDR3 covers 15 residues. DNA for the CDR3: TGCGCCAGCAGCTCCAACAGGGTCGGCACAGATACGCAGTATTTT. Protein sequence: CASSSNRVGTDTQYF.

The CDR3, as DNA: TGTGCCAGCAGGGGCGGGGGGTACAATGAGCAGTTCTTC. The encoded protein is CASRGGGYNEQFF. J is TRBJ2-1 and V is TRBV6-5, with TRBD2 matching over 8 bases. V shed 6 bases and J 4 bases; nucleotides not matched to a gene: 2. CDR3 size: 13 residues. Germline V gene lookup returns CDR1 MNHEY and CDR2 SVGAGI.

CDR3 nucleotides: TGTGCCAGCAGCTTTTATCAGGGGGTTATGAACACCGGGGAGCTGTTTTTT. Protein: CASSFYQGVMNTGELFF. V and J are TRBV7-3 and TRBJ2-2; 7 bases align to TRBD1. Germline values: CDR1 SGHTA, CDR2 FQGTGA. V shed 3 bases, J shed 1 base, and the junction held 8 bases outside the gene matches. The CDR3 spans 17 residues.

The chain links TRBV6-1 to TRBJ2-1; no reliable D call. The germline gives CDR1 MNHNS, CDR2 SASEGT. CDR3 length equals 14 residues. Trimming stripped 5 bases from V and 3 bases from J, with 11 bases between. The CDR3 bases are TGTGCCAGCAGTAAACCACTTAACTACAATGAGCAGTTCTTC. It translates to CASSKPLNYNEQFF.

This sequence joins TRBV7-2 and TRBJ2-7; TRBD1 might be the D (6 bases). This CDR3 region has 14 residues. Germline V gene sequence: CDR1 SGHTA, CDR2 FQGNSA. Trimming stripped 1 base from V and 3 bases from J, with 10 bases between. As DNA, the CDR3 is TGTGCCAGCAGCTTAGACAGGGTAGTCTACGAGCAGTACTTC. This codes for CASSLDRVVYEQYF.

Only one count was recorded for this clone. The chain has TRBV2 and TRBJ1-4, with D possibly matching TRBD1 (6 bases). This CDR3 contains 11 residues. The V end lost 6 bases, the J end lost 12 bases, and 11 bases lay between the germline ends. CDR1 and CDR2 from the germline V gene are SNHLY and FYNNEI. The CDR3 sequence: CASRREGELFF. Here the CDR3 DNA reads TGTGCCAGCAGAAGAGAGGGGGAACTGTTTTTT.

This chain links TRBV6-5 with TRBJ2-5, with 10 nucleotides matching TRBD2. The CDR3 spans 15 residues. CDR1 and CDR2 (germline): MNHEY, SVGAGI. V trimming: 0 bases; J trimming: 8 bases; junction bases outside the gene matches: 6. The CDR3 spells CASSYSIGTSDTQYF. CDR3 sequence (DNA): TGTGCCAGCAGTTACTCGATCGGGACTAGCGACACCCAGTACTTC.

CDR3 residues: CASSLVGGHEQYF. The CDR3 nucleotides read TGCGCCAGCAGCTTGGTCGGGGGTCACGAGCAGTACTTC. V gene TRBV5-1 combines with J gene TRBJ2-7, with D tentatively TRBD2 (6 bases). The CDR3 loop spans 13 amino acids. Trimming removed 0 bases at V and 5 bases at J, with 9 bases between. Germline CDR1 SGHRS, CDR2 YFSETQ.

The J gene is TRBJ2-3, the V gene TRBV7-9, with D hard to call. With 0 bases removed from V and 4 bases from J, the gap between germline ends came to 8 bases. CDR1 and CDR2 from the germline V gene are SEHNR and FQNEAQ (reference sequence). The CDR3 contains 14 residues. CDR3 protein: CASSLARGSDTQYF. DNA of the CDR3: TGTGCCAGCAGCTTAGCGCGTGGTTCAGATACGCAGTATTTT.

V usage is TRBV10-3 and J usage is TRBJ2-2, with TRBD2 as a possible D gene (6 bases). The CDR3 covers 13 residues. Trimming removed 2 bases at V and 6 bases at J, with 7 bases between. Germline V gene lookup returns CDR1 ENHRY and CDR2 SYGVKD. The CDR3 is CAISEVAAGELFF. Written as DNA, the CDR3 is TGTGCCATCAGTGAGGTAGCGGCCGGGGAGCTGTTTTTT.

This chain uses TRBV11-2 with TRBJ2-4, with D uncertain. V was trimmed by 2 bases and J by 8 bases, leaving 13 bases between them. The CDR3 is 14 residues long. Germline CDR1 is SGHAT and CDR2 is FQNNGV. Here the CDR3 DNA reads TGTGCCAGCAGCTTACTGGCCGCGGCGGACATTCAGTACTTC. Protein product: CASSLLAAADIQYF.

This clone came up once. The rearrangement links TRBV7-3 to TRBJ2-7; 8 bases agree with TRBD1. With V trimmed by 8 bases and J by 4 bases, 4 bases remained unmatched. The CDR3 length is 12 residues. Germline V CDR1 and CDR2: SGHTA, FQGTGA. CDR3 in amino acids: CASGTGPYEQYF. The DNA of the CDR3 is TGTGCCAGCGGGACAGGACCTTACGAGCAGTACTTC.

V is TRBV6-1 and J is TRBJ1-2; D is unclear. CDR3 length: 12 residues. Per the germline V gene, CDR1 is MNHNS and CDR2 is SASEGT. Trimming removed 3 bases at V and 8 bases at J, with 10 bases between. As DNA, the CDR3 is TGTGCCAGCAGTGAGGTCTATGCCGGCTACACCTTC. It translates to CASSEVYAGYTF.

The chain combines TRBV7-9 with TRBJ1-4; a possible D gene is TRBD1 (6 bases). Germline CDR1 is SEHNR and CDR2 is FQNEAQ (reference sequence). V was clipped by 5 bases and J by 5 bases, with 12 bases between them. CDR3 length: 14 residues. The CDR3, as DNA: TGTGCCAGCAGCGACGACAGGCGCAATGAAAAACTGTTTTTT. Translation: CASSDDRRNEKLFF.

This chain links TRBV29-1 with TRBJ1-2, with TRBD1 matching over 10 bases. In germline, CDR1 is SQVTM, CDR2 ANQGSEA. This CDR3 is built from 12 residues. The V and J ends lost 6 bases and 8 bases, in that order; junction bases with no gene match: 6. The CDR3 sequence is CSVRDRGYGYTF. DNA for the CDR3: TGCAGCGTCCGGGACAGGGGCTACGGCTACACCTTC.

V and J are TRBV28 and TRBJ2-7; D possibly corresponds to TRBD1 (5 bases). V dropped 4 bases and J dropped 2 bases, with 12 bases sitting between them. Germline values: CDR1 MDHEN, CDR2 SYDVKM. CDR3 length: 14 residues. The CDR3, as DNA: TGTGCCAGCAGTTCTAGGACAAAGCCCTACGAGCAGTACTTC. Translation: CASSSRTKPYEQYF.

V gene TRBV11-2 combines with J gene TRBJ2-7; 13 bases align to TRBD2. V lost 6 bases, J lost 6 bases, and 5 bases stayed unmatched. CDR1 and CDR2 (germline): SGHAT, FQNNGV. The CDR3 contains 14 residues. The CDR3 here is CASSRGLAGVEQYF. Written as DNA, the CDR3 is TGTGCCAGCAGTCGCGGACTAGCGGGAGTCGAGCAGTACTTC. Supplemented by reference TRBV11-2 and TRBJ2-7, the full variable domain reads EAGVAQSPRYKIIEKRQSVAFWCNPISGHATLYWYQQILGQGPKLLIQFQNNGVVDDSQLPKDRFSAERLKGVDSTLKIQPAKLEDSAVYLCASSRGLAGVEQYFGPGTRLTVT.

The CDR3 nucleotides read TGTGCTAGTGGTTTTTTCCTGGACAGGGGGCGGGAGATCAATCAGCCCCAGCATTTT. Its translation is CASGFFLDRGREINQPQHF. This chain links TRBV12-5 with TRBJ1-5, with TRBD1 matching over 11 bases. The germline gives CDR1 LGHNT, CDR2 FRNRAP. The CDR3 is 19 residues long. J lost 3 bases, V lost 3 bases, and 13 bases had no gene match. Filled out from reference TRBV12-5 and TRBJ1-5, the complete variable domain reads DARVTQTPRHKVTEMGQEVTMRCQPILGHNTVFWYRQTMMQGLELLAYFRNRAPLDDSGMPKDRFSAEMPDATLATLKIQPSEPRDSAVYFCASGFFLDRGREINQPQHFGDGTRLSIL.

The chain is built from TRBV10-3 and TRBJ1-1; weak D call: TRBD1 (6 bases). Between the trimmed V and J ends, which lost 10 bases and 0 bases, there was a span of 12 bases. CDR3 length: 13 amino acids. The germline CDR1 and CDR2 sequences are ENHRY and SYGVKD. The CDR3 DNA reads TGTGCCACTAAACAGGGACTGAACACTGAAGCTTTCTTT. Residues: CATKQGLNTEAFF.

The J gene is TRBJ2-3, the V gene TRBV5-1, with D perhaps TRBD2 (5 bases). This CDR3 region has 15 residues. The germline V gene has CDR1 SGHRS and CDR2 YFSETQ. Trimming took 2 bases from V and 0 from J, leaving 10 bases between them. CDR3 in amino acids: CASSLGGQSTDTQYF. In DNA form, the CDR3 reads TGCGCCAGCAGCTTAGGCGGGCAGAGCACAGATACGCAGTATTTT.

CDR3 residues: CASSLFLWGSPNTQYF. Here the CDR3 DNA reads TGTGCCAGCAGCTTGTTCCTGTGGGGCAGTCCGAATACGCAGTATTTT. The chain uses TRBV5-8 and TRBJ2-3, with TRBD1 as a possible D gene (5 bases). This CDR3 is built from 16 residues. Trimming cost V 1 base and J 7 bases, with 19 bases left between them. Germline assignment: CDR1 SGHTS and CDR2 YDEGEE.

Worth noting for this clone: Relative to the germline gene, one junction end is altered; a read error may explain this. The chain is built from TRBV7-9 and TRBJ2-7; weak D call: TRBD1 (5 bases). CDR1 is SEHNR, CDR2 FQNEAQ, per germline (reference sequence). The CDR3 is 17 amino acids. This CDR3 reads CSSSLVWGGRTSDEQYF. DNA for the CDR3: TGTTCCAGCAGCTTAGTTTGGGGCGGTCGGACGAGCGACGAGCAGTACTTC.